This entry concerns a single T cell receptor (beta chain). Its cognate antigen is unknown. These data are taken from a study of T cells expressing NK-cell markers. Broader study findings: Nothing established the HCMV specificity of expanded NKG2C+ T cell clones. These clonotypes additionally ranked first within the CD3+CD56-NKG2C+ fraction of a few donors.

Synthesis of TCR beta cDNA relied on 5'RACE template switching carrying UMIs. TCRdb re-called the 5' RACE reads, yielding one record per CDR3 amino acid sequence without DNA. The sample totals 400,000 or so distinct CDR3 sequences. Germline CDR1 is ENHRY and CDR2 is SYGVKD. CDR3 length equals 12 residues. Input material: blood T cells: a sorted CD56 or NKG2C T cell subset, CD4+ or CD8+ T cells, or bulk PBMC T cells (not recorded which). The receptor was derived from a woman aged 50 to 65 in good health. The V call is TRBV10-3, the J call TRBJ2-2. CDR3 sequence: CAISFIAGELFF.